The 18 T cell receptor beta chains listed next were all sequenced from one sample in a study of shared clonotypes between healthy human individuals. This table comes from immunoSEQ multiplex PCR, and its TCRdb copy is limited to in-frame clones, with some not included. The sample has over 800,000 clones, approximately 92% seen once; the top ten hold 24%. It was CD45RO-negative cells, positively selected for CCR7, that made up naive CD8 cells, with terminally differentiated effector memory CD45RA+ cells excluded. Sequencing was performed on naive CD8+ T cells sorted from blood. Receptors were obtained from a man between 25 and 39 years old in good health.

The chain carries TRBV27 and TRBJ1-5, with a possible D match to TRBD1 (6 bases). The CDR3 sequence is 14 residues long. Germline values: CDR1 MNHEY, CDR2 SMNVEV (reference sequence). Trimming took 2 bases from V and 5 from J, leaving 10 bases between them. The CDR3 DNA sequence: TGTGCCAGCAGTTTAAGGGGGGCTGATCAGCCCCAGCATTTT. Its protein is CASSLRGADQPQHF.

The chain recombines TRBV30 with TRBJ1-4; D not certain. The CDR3 extends over 11 amino acids. CDR1 and CDR2 from the germline V gene are GTSNPN and SVGIG (reference sequence). The V end lost 3 bases, the J end lost 8 bases, and 7 bases lay between the germline ends. The DNA of the CDR3 is TGTGCCTGGAGCATTCAAGAAAAACTGTTTTTT. Its translation is CAWSIQEKLFF.

The CDR3, as DNA: TGTGCCAGCAGCGGGTGGGACAGGGACTACACCGGGGAGCTGTTTTTT. It translates to CASSGWDRDYTGELFF. This chain connects TRBV5-6 to TRBJ2-2, with 9 bases fitting TRBD1. CDR1 and CDR2 from the germline V gene are SGHDT and YYEEEE. The CDR3 length is 16 residues. Unmatched junction bases numbered 7, after V lost 4 bases and J lost 3 bases.

The chain carries TRBV7-6 and TRBJ2-7, with 8 bases aligning to TRBD2. The V and J ends lost 4 bases and 0 bases, in that order; junction bases with no gene match: 5. This CDR3 contains 15 residues. The V gene's germline CDR1 is SGHVS and CDR2 FNYEAQ. CDR3 DNA sequence: TGTGCCAGCAGCTCCTATAGCGGGACCTCCTACGAGCAGTACTTC. Protein: CASSSYSGTSYEQYF.

The chain recombines TRBV25-1 with TRBJ2-5, with a tentative D call TRBD1 (5 bases). The CDR3 has 15 residues. CDR1 and CDR2 from the germline V gene are MGHDK and SYGVNS. The germline V and J ends were trimmed by 2 bases and 3 bases, with 13 bases remaining between them. The CDR3 DNA follows: TGTGCCAGCAGTGAAGTTTTGGGGCAGAAAGAGACCCAGTACTTC. Residues: CASSEVLGQKETQYF.

This clone has more than one count but fewer than ten. The J gene is TRBJ2-1, the V gene TRBV7-2; no definite D call. Germline CDR1 reads SGHTA; CDR2 reads FQGNSA. CDR3 length: 15 amino acids. V was shortened by 1 base and J by 4 bases, with 11 bases between the two germline ends. CDR3 sequence: CASSLGLGPYNEQFF. CDR3 DNA sequence: TGTGCCAGCAGCTTAGGACTTGGCCCATACAATGAGCAGTTCTTC.

The V gene is TRBV6-1, the J gene TRBJ1-2; TRBD1 might be the D (5 bases). The V end lost 0 bases, the J end lost 8 bases, and 10 bases lay between the germline ends. The CDR3 loop spans 13 amino acids. Germline CDR1 reads MNHNS; CDR2 reads SASEGT. CDR3 nucleotide sequence: TGTGCCAGCAGTGAAGCTGGGACGTGGGGCTACACCTTC. As protein: CASSEAGTWGYTF.

V is TRBV2 and J is TRBJ2-7, with a possible D match to TRBD2 (5 bases). Germline CDR1 is SNHLY and CDR2 is FYNNEI. This CDR3 is built from 15 residues. The V and J ends lost 1 base and 0 bases respectively, with 10 bases between them. CDR3 region: CASSEGVATSYEQYF. Written as DNA, the CDR3 is TGTGCCAGCAGTGAAGGGGTAGCGACCTCCTACGAGCAGTACTTC.

V and J are TRBV25-1 and TRBJ2-7; tentatively, D is TRBD2 (6 bases). This CDR3 has 11 residues. V was pared by 3 bases and J by 6 bases, with 6 bases between. Germline loops: CDR1 MGHDK, CDR2 SYGVNS. The CDR3 protein is CASSEGGEQYF. The CDR3 DNA reads as TGTGCCAGCAGTGAGGGAGGCGAGCAGTACTTC.

A remark on this clone: A read error may explain this, as a much larger clone is one base away. Within the sample, other DNA sequences also encode this same CDR3. The chain has TRBV7-9 and TRBJ2-2; D remains ambiguous. Between the trimmed V and J ends, which lost 5 bases and 4 bases, there was a span of 5 bases. This CDR3 has 12 amino acids. CDR1 SEHNR and CDR2 FQNEAQ come from the germline V gene (reference sequence). CDR3 residues: CASSPTTGELFF. The CDR3 bases are TGTGCCAGCAGCCCGACCACCGGGGAGCTGTTTTTT.

The sample holds one count of this clone. This chain connects TRBV7-9 to TRBJ1-4; D call uncertain. Germline V gives CDR1 SEHNR, CDR2 FQNEAQ (reference sequence). Trimming left V 1 base short and J 2 bases short, with 8 bases between. This CDR3 region has 15 residues. CDR3 residues: CASSLVGRTNEKLFF. The CDR3 region has the DNA TGTGCCAGCAGCTTAGTAGGGAGGACTAATGAAAAACTGTTTTTT.

The chain couples TRBV4-1 to TRBJ1-5; 8 nucleotides agree with TRBD1. This CDR3 comprises 16 residues. Per germline, CDR1 MGHRA and CDR2 YSYEKL. The V gene end was trimmed by 0 bases and the J gene end by 7 bases; junction bases not matched to a gene: 8. The CDR3 sequence: CASSQEWARGLQPQHF. CDR3 DNA: TGCGCCAGCAGCCAAGAGTGGGCCAGGGGGCTCCAGCCCCAGCATTTT.

The chain employs TRBV14 and TRBJ1-1, with D hard to call. CDR3 length equals 15 residues. With 2 bases removed from V and 1 base from J, the gap between germline ends came to 11 bases. Per germline, CDR1 SGHDN and CDR2 FVKESK. The CDR3 is CASSQLYRTNTEAFF. The CDR3, as DNA: TGTGCCAGCAGCCAACTCTACAGAACGAACACTGAAGCTTTCTTT.

This chain links TRBV7-2 with TRBJ2-1; a weak D match, TRBD1 (6 bases). The CDR3 is made up of 16 amino acids. V shed 2 bases and J shed 4 bases, with 15 bases lying between them. Per germline, CDR1 SGHTA and CDR2 FQGNSA. CDR3 coding DNA: TGTGCCAGCAGCTTATCCCCCAGGGGCCTATACAATGAGCAGTTCTTC. Its translation: CASSLSPRGLYNEQFF.

About this clone: The same CDR3 also results from other DNA sequences found in this sample. The CDR3 is CASSLGTVEQYF. The DNA for the CDR3 is TGTGCCAGCAGCCTCGGAACGGTCGAGCAGTACTTC. This rearrangement joins TRBV7-9 to TRBJ2-7; no definite D call. The CDR3 runs 12 residues. CDR1 is SEHNR and CDR2 is FQNEAQ in the germline V gene (reference sequence). V dropped 5 bases and J dropped 6 bases, with 11 bases sitting between them.

This chain links TRBV9 with TRBJ2-5, with D possibly called TRBD1 or TRBD2 (5 bases each). The CDR3 sequence is 14 residues long. Trimming left V 4 bases short and J 2 bases short, with 12 bases between. The V gene's germline CDR1 is SGDLS and CDR2 YYNGEE. The CDR3 here is CASSPGTLQETQYF. The CDR3 DNA reads TGTGCCAGCAGCCCCGGGACGCTACAAGAGACCCAGTACTTC.

To note about this clone: Other DNA sequences in the sample encode the same CDR3. CDR3 loop: CASSDLSYEQYF. CDR3 sequence (DNA): TGTGCCAGCAGTGATCTGTCCTACGAGCAGTACTTC. This chain links TRBV2 with TRBJ2-7; no definite D call. This CDR3 is 12 amino acids long. Germline values: CDR1 SNHLY, CDR2 FYNNEI. Trimming took off 3 bases at V and 1 base at J, with 4 bases between the two ends. The full variable domain, completed using reference TRBV2 and TRBJ2-7, is EPEVTQTPSHQVTQMGQEVILRCVPISNHLYFYWYRQILGQKVEFLVSFYNNEISEKSEIFDDQFSVERPDGSNFTLKIRSTKLEDSAMYFCASSDLSYEQYFGPGTRLTVT.

The V call is TRBV6-4, the J call TRBJ2-1; TRBD1 is a possible D gene (6 bases). Trimming took off 3 bases at V and 1 base at J, with 10 bases between the two ends. The CDR3 length is 15 residues. CDR1 is MRHNA and CDR2 is SNTAGT in the germline V gene. Here the CDR3 reads CASSERGGSYNEQFF. DNA of the CDR3: TGTGCCAGCAGTGAACGAGGGGGTTCCTACAATGAGCAGTTCTTC.